This T cell receptor (beta chain) was recovered during a study of cytomegalovirus exposure and HLA in healthy donors. The PCR made use of 60 Vbeta and 13 Jbeta primers. Under the authors' procedure: Later work found 80 million to 85 million unique TCR beta chains, with some 11 million shared. Libraries were prepared by immunoSEQ multiplex PCR; TCRdb keeps only in-frame clonotypes and omits some of them. That table is the source of V, J and clone size, and D and trimming were worked out from the DNA. The profile shows some 180,000 clones, less than 80% of them singletons. Findings and caveats of the study: The likely explanation for a cluster of highly shared sequence variants was sequencing artifact.

The CDR3 consists of 14 residues. Trimming cost V 6 bases and J 1 base; bases outside gene matches: 6. The V gene's germline CDR1 is MNHEY and CDR2 SMNVEV (reference sequence). There are a few counts of this clone. Antigen specificity is unknown. Sequenced sample: PBMCs. This sequence originates from a man younger than 30 in good health and CMV-seronegative. The J gene is TRBJ2-7, the V gene TRBV27, with TRBD2 matching over 7 bases. The CDR3 nucleotides read TGTGCCAGCAGGCTTGACGGGGGGTCCTACGAGCAGTACTTC. This encodes CASRLDGGSYEQYF.